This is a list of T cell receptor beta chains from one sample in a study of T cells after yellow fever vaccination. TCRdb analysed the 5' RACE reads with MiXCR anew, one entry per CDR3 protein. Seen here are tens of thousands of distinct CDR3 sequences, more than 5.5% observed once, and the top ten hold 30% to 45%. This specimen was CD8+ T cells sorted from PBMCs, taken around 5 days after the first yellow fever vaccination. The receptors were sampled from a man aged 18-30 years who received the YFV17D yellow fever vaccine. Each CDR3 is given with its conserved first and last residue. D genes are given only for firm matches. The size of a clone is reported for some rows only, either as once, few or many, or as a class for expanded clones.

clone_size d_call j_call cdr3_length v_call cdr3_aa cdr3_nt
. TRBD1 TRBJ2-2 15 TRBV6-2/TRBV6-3 CASRTRLQGAGELFF TGTGCCAGCAGAACCCGACTACAGGGGGCCGGGGAGCTGTTTTTT
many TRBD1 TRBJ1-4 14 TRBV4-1 CASSHQGEDEKLFF TGCGCCAGCAGCCACCAGGGGGAGGATGAAAAACTGTTTTTT
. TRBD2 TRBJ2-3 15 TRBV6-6 CASSYSGLAPDTQYF TGTGCCAGCAGTTACTCGGGACTAGCGCCAGATACGCAGTATTTT
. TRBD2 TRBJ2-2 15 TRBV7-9 CASSQRGMNTGELFF TGTGCCAGCAGCCAGCGGGGGATGAACACCGGGGAGCTGTTTTTT
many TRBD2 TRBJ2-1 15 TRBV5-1 CASRLRGGVFNEQFF TGCGCCAGCAGGTTACGGGGGGGGGTCTTCAATGAGCAGTTCTTC
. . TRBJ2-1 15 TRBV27 CASSLSVLIGHEQFF TGTGCCAGCAGTTTATCTGTGTTAATAGGGCACGAGCAGTTCTTC
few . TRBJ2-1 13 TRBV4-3 CASSQESYNEQFF TGCGCCAGCAGCCAAGAGTCCTACAATGAGCAGTTCTTC
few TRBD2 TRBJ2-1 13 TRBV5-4 CAGRLAGVKEQFF TGTGCCGGTCGACTAGCGGGGGTTAAGGAGCAGTTCTTC
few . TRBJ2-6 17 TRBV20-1 CSATRGNTASGANVLTF TGCAGTGCTACCCGCGGCAACACCGCCTCTGGGGCCAACGTCCTGACTTTC
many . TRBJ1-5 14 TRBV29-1 CSVEWTGNNQPQHF TGCAGCGTTGAATGGACCGGCAACAATCAGCCCCAGCATTTT
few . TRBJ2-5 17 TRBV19 CASSIVWGNQRAETQYF TGTGCCAGTAGTATAGTCTGGGGGAATCAGCGGGCGGAGACCCAGTACTTC
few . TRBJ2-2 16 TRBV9 CASSVGGRAWPGELFF TGTGCCAGCAGCGTAGGGGGCAGGGCTTGGCCCGGGGAGCTGTTTTTT
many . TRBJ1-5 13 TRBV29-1 CSVVVGGNQPQHF TGCAGCGTTGTCGTGGGAGGGAACCAGCCCCAGCATTTT
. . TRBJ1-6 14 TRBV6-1 CAAREGFGNSPLHF TGTGCCGCCAGGGAGGGGTTTGGGAATTCACCCCTCCACTTT
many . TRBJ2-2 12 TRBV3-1 CASSPYPGELFF TGTGCCAGCAGCCCCTATCCCGGGGAGCTGTTTTTT
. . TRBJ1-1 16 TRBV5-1 CASSTHQGRWNTEAFF TGCGCCAGCAGCACGCACCAGGGCCGGTGGAACACTGAAGCTTTCTTT
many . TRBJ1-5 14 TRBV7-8 CASSPGRRGQPQHF TGTGCCAGCAGTCCCGGGCGGAGAGGCCAGCCCCAGCATTTT
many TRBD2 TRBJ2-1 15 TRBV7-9 CASSATSGGPNEQFF TGTGCCAGCAGCGCCACTAGCGGGGGGCCCAATGAGCAGTTCTTC
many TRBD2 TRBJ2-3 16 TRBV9 CASSVGGGFTTDTQYF TGTGCCAGCAGCGTAGGCGGGGGGTTTACCACAGATACGCAGTATTTT
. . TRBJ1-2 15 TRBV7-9 CASSQLDVQNYGYTF TGTGCCAGCAGCCAACTGGACGTACAGAACTATGGCTACACCTTC
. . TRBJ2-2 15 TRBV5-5 CASRSGTVPTGELFF TGTGCCAGCAGGTCCGGGACGGTACCCACCGGGGAGCTGTTTTTT
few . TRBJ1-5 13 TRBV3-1 CASSQRDYQPQHF TGTGCCAGCAGCCAGAGGGATTATCAGCCCCAGCATTTT
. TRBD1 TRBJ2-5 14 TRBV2 CASIGRTGVETQYF TGTGCCAGCATTGGCCGGACAGGGGTCGAGACCCAGTACTTC
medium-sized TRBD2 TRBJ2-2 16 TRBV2 CASSRTSGANTGELFF TGTGCCAGCAGTCGCACTAGCGGAGCGAACACCGGGGAGCTGTTTTTT
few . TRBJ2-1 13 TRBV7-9 CASSQAAGTEQFF TGTGCCAGCAGCCAGGCGGCAGGGACTGAGCAGTTCTTC
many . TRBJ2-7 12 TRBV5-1 CASSLVKNEQYF TGCGCCAGCAGCTTGGTTAAGAACGAGCAGTACTTC
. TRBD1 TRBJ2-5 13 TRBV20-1 CSATRGLEETQYF TGCAGTGCTACCAGGGGGCTCGAGGAGACCCAGTACTTC
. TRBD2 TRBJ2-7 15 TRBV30 CAWSAGTTGLYEQYF TGTGCCTGGAGTGCCGGGACTACCGGGCTCTACGAGCAGTACTTC